This is a list of T cell receptor beta chains from one sample in a study of blood T cell repertoires in COVID-19. Sequencing used immunoSEQ multiplex PCR; TCRdb keeps in-frame clones, though not all of them. The sample lists 180,000 or so clones, around 83% seen once, with 6.2% in the top ten. Sequenced material: PBMCs or T cells enriched from blood (not recorded which). These receptors all come from a man in his forties who had recovered from COVID-19. Each CDR3 is given with its conserved first and last residue. Each record gives: J gene, CDR3 length, clone size, D gene, V gene, CDR3 DNA, CDR3 protein. D genes are given only for firm matches. Clone size is not always given. Where it is, it says once, few, many or a class for expanded clones.

TRBJ1-1 | 14 | - | - | TRBV25-1 | TGTGCCAGCAGTGAATCGAGAGGTAACACTGAAGCTTTCTTT | CASSESRGNTEAFF
TRBJ2-7 | 13 | - | - | TRBV7-9 | TGTGCCAGCAGCTCCGCGGACAACTACGAGCAGTACTTC | CASSSADNYEQYF
TRBJ1-5 | 17 | - | - | TRBV21-1 | TGTGCCAGCAGCAAATATAATGAGACAGGAGATCCTCAGCCCCAGCATTTT | CASSKYNETGDPQPQHF
TRBJ1-1 | 14 | - | - | TRBV28 | TGTGCCAGCAGTTTACTTACAGAGAACACTGAAGCTTTCTTT | CASSLLTENTEAFF
TRBJ2-1 | 20 | - | TRBD2 | TRBV5-1 | TGCGCCAGCAGCTACTTTATTCCGGGACTAGCGGGGGGGCCCTACAATGAGCAGTTCTTC | CASSYFIPGLAGGPYNEQFF
TRBJ2-5 | 14 | - | - | TRBV5-1 | TGCGCCAGCAGCTTGGTGGTCGGGCAAGAGACCCAGTACTTC | CASSLVVGQETQYF
TRBJ1-4 | 15 | - | TRBD1 | TRBV6-5 | TGTGCCAGCAGCAACAAACAGGGGGCTAATGAAAAACTGTTTTTT | CASSNKQGANEKLFF
TRBJ1-1 | 15 | - | TRBD1 | TRBV5-4 | TGTGCCAGCAGCAGACAGGGGGTAAGGAACACTGAAGCTTTCTTT | CASSRQGVRNTEAFF
TRBJ2-2 | 15 | - | - | TRBV7-6 | TGTGCCAGCAGCATGTCAGGTCACGGCACCGGGGAGCTGTTTTTT | CASSMSGHGTGELFF
TRBJ1-1 | 15 | once | - | TRBV5-4 | TGTGCCAGCAGCGTTAAGGGGATCATGAACACTGAAGCTTTCTTT | CASSVKGIMNTEAFF
TRBJ1-5 | 15 | many | TRBD1 | TRBV10-2 | TGCGCCAGCAGCCGGGACAGGGGGCGCGAACAGCCCCAGCATTTT | CASSRDRGREQPQHF
TRBJ1-1 | 15 | - | TRBD1 | TRBV28 | TGTGCCAGCACGGGACAGGGGGCGCGGGGGACTGAAGCTTTCTTT | CASTGQGARGTEAFF
TRBJ1-2 | 11 | - | - | TRBV28 | TGTGCCAGCAGTGAGAACGATGGCTACACCTTC | CASSENDGYTF
TRBJ1-1 | 12 | - | TRBD1 | TRBV29-1 | TGCAGCGTCTCACAGGGGGACACTGAAGCTTTCTTT | CSVSQGDTEAFF
TRBJ1-5 | 15 | once | - | TRBV7-8 | TGTGCCAGCAGCTCACCGGGACACAAGAATCAGCCCCAGCATTTT | CASSSPGHKNQPQHF
TRBJ2-2 | 14 | - | - | TRBV6-5 | TGTGCCAGCAGTTGGGGCTCGAACACCGGGGAGCTGTTTTTT | CASSWGSNTGELFF
TRBJ2-1 | 16 | - | - | TRBV11-2 | TGTGCCAGCAGCTTAGACCCTTATAGCGGATACAATGAGCAGTTCTTC | CASSLDPYSGYNEQFF
TRBJ1-1 | 13 | - | - | TRBV5-4 | TGTGCCAGCAGGCTGGGGGGGAAGACTGAAGCTTTCTTT | CASRLGGKTEAFF
TRBJ2-5 | 15 | once | TRBD2 | TRBV30 | TGTGCCTCCAAACTAGCGGGAGTCGGGCCAGAGACCCAGTACTTC | CASKLAGVGPETQYF
TRBJ2-2 | 15 | - | - | TRBV21-1 | TGTGCCAGCATCCCCTGCAGGTTATACACCGGGGAGCTGTTTTTT | CASIPCRLYTGELFF